A selection of T cell receptor beta chains follows, all from one sample in a study of OX40 agonist ivuxolimab in advanced cancers. This table comes from immunoSEQ multiplex PCR, and its TCRdb copy is limited to in-frame clones, with some not included. The data contain approximately 58,000 clones, about 88% of them singletons. This specimen was CD4+ or CD8+ T cells sorted from blood, taken in a trial of the OX40 agonist ivuxolimab. The receptors stem from an adult with an advanced solid tumor such as melanoma, head and neck, liver or kidney cancer. Both conserved end residues are part of each CDR3. The D gene is left open where the match is weak. Not every row has a clone size; where given, it reads once, few, many or a size class.

.	14	TRBV7-9	.	TRBJ1-2	CASSLSSASYGYTF	TGTGCCAGCAGCTTATCCTCGGCCTCCTATGGCTACACCTTC
.	16	TRBV28	.	TRBJ2-3	CASSLGQSPSTDTQYF	TGTGCCAGCAGTTTAGGGCAGTCCCCTAGCACAGATACGCAGTATTTT
.	14	TRBV6-5	.	TRBJ2-6	CASREEGGANVLTF	TGTGCCAGCAGGGAGGAGGGTGGGGCCAACGTCCTGACTTTC
TRBD2	15	TRBV11-1	.	TRBJ2-1	CASSLTSGSYNEQFF	TGTGCCAGCTCTCTGACTAGCGGCTCCTACAATGAGCAGTTCTTC
.	14	TRBV13	.	TRBJ2-7	CASSLGTYIHEQYF	TGTGCCAGCAGCTTAGGGACCTACATCCACGAGCAGTACTTC
.	13	TRBV30	.	TRBJ2-2	CAWSAGNTGELFF	TGTGCCTGGAGTGCGGGGAACACCGGGGAGCTGTTTTTT
.	14	TRBV28	.	TRBJ1-5	CASSLLNSNQPQHF	TGTGCCAGCAGTTTACTCAATAGCAATCAGCCCCAGCATTTT
TRBD1	18	TRBV7-6	.	TRBJ2-7	CASSLVTRGRKDSYEQYF	TGTGCCAGCAGCTTAGTAACCAGGGGGCGCAAGGACTCCTACGAGCAGTACTTC
TRBD2	14	TRBV6-1	.	TRBJ2-7	CASRELARSWEQYF	TGTGCCAGCAGGGAACTAGCGAGGAGCTGGGAGCAGTACTTC
.	13	TRBV5-1	.	TRBJ1-1	CASSSSMNTEAFF	TGCGCCAGCAGCTCTTCTATGAACACTGAAGCTTTCTTT
TRBD1	16	TRBV5-6	.	TRBJ1-2	CASRERGQNPNYGYTF	TGTGCCAGCAGGGAACGGGGACAGAACCCGAACTATGGCTACACCTTC
TRBD2	18	TRBV5-1	.	TRBJ2-3	CASSPRTSGGGRTDTQYF	TGCGCCAGCAGCCCCCGGACTAGCGGGGGGGGACGCACAGATACGCAGTATTTT
TRBD2	17	TRBV2	.	TRBJ2-1	CASSAGVRGLVYNEQFF	TGTGCCAGCAGTGCGGGGGTTCGGGGACTAGTTTACAATGAGCAGTTCTTC
TRBD1	14	TRBV9	.	TRBJ1-3	CASTRGSPGNTIYF	TGTGCCAGCACCAGGGGGTCCCCTGGAAACACCATATATTTT
TRBD1	15	TRBV6-5	.	TRBJ1-5	CASRDGQGGNQPQHF	TGTGCCAGCAGGGACGGACAGGGTGGCAATCAGCCCCAGCATTTT
TRBD1	14	TRBV15	few	TRBJ1-5	CATSRTGGDQPQHF	TGTGCCACCAGCAGAACAGGGGGCGATCAGCCCCAGCATTTT
TRBD2	16	TRBV15	.	TRBJ2-7	CATSSPPSGSPHEQYF	TGTGCCACCAGCAGTCCACCTAGCGGGAGTCCCCACGAGCAGTACTTC
.	17	TRBV9	.	TRBJ2-1	CASSVAGVQGPYNEQFF	TGTGCCAGCAGCGTAGCCGGGGTACAGGGACCCTACAATGAGCAGTTCTTC
.	15	TRBV9	.	TRBJ1-2	CAPGGGKADNYGYTF	TGTGCCCCTGGGGGGGGGAAGGCCGATAACTATGGCTACACCTTC
.	16	TRBV27	once	TRBJ2-3	CASSFSGFGTADTQYF	TGTGCCAGCAGTTTTTCAGGTTTTGGTACAGCAGATACGCAGTATTTT
TRBD2	14	TRBV30	.	TRBJ2-5	CAWSPLVRGGTQYF	TGTGCCTGGAGCCCACTGGTCCGGGGGGGGACCCAGTACTTC
.	15	TRBV25-1	.	TRBJ2-1	CASSAVGGADNEQFF	TGTGCCAGCAGTGCTGTAGGGGGAGCAGACAATGAGCAGTTCTTC
.	11	TRBV19	.	TRBJ1-1	CATTQNTEAFF	TGTGCAACAACCCAGAACACTGAAGCTTTCTTT
TRBD2	15	TRBV18	.	TRBJ2-1	CASSPYTSGSWEQFF	TGTGCCAGCTCACCATATACTAGCGGGAGCTGGGAGCAGTTCTTC
.	14	TRBV11-2	medium-sized	TRBJ1-5	CASSSPRGDQPQHF	TGTGCCAGCAGCTCCCCACGGGGGGATCAGCCCCAGCATTTT
TRBD1	15	TRBV5-5	.	TRBJ2-7	CASSTTGQGFYEQYF	TGTGCCAGCAGCACGACGGGACAGGGGTTTTACGAGCAGTACTTC
.	13	TRBV11-2	.	TRBJ2-1	CASSLESYNEQFF	TGTGCCAGCAGCTTAGAATCCTACAATGAGCAGTTCTTC
TRBD2	15	TRBV9	.	TRBJ2-4	CASGGGAASKNIQYF	TGTGCCTCTGGCGGGGGGGCCGCGTCCAAAAACATTCAGTACTTC
.	17	TRBV21-1	.	TRBJ2-7	CASTKYHGGVPSDEQYF	TGTGCCAGCACCAAGTATCACGGCGGCGTCCCCTCCGACGAGCAGTACTTC
TRBD1	15	TRBV7-9	.	TRBJ1-6	CASSPPGQGNSPLHF	TGTGCCAGCAGCCCCCCGGGACAGGGGAATTCACCCCTCCACTTT
TRBD2	14	TRBV23-1	.	TRBJ2-1	CARAGGADYNEQFF	TGCGCCAGAGCGGGAGGGGCGGACTACAATGAGCAGTTCTTC
.	14	TRBV9	.	TRBJ1-2	CASSPLTTTYGYTF	TGTGCCAGCAGCCCCTTAACAACCACCTATGGCTACACCTTC
.	14	TRBV7-8	.	TRBJ2-7	CASSFRRQAYEQYF	TGTGCCAGCAGCTTTAGGAGACAGGCCTACGAGCAGTACTTC
.	14	TRBV19	.	TRBJ2-4	CASSINLAGNIQYF	TGTGCCAGTAGTATTAATTTGGCAGGGAACATTCAGTACTTC
.	15	TRBV4-1	.	TRBJ1-1	CASSHESRLNTEAFF	TGCGCCAGCAGCCATGAGAGCAGACTCAACACTGAAGCTTTCTTT
.	13	TRBV16	.	TRBJ1-5	CASSQSNDQPQHF	TGTGCCAGCAGCCAATCTAACGATCAGCCCCAGCATTTT
TRBD1	15	TRBV11-2	.	TRBJ2-1	CASSLTGTGGTEQFF	TGTGCCAGCAGCCTGACCGGGACAGGGGGCACTGAGCAGTTCTTC
.	13	TRBV30	.	TRBJ1-2	CAWSLHQTAGYTF	TGTGCCTGGAGTCTTCACCAGACTGCGGGCTACACCTTC
.	14	TRBV7-9	.	TRBJ2-4	CASSPASTKNIQYF	TGTGCCAGCAGCCCCGCCTCTACCAAAAACATTCAGTACTTC
.	18	TRBV9	.	TRBJ2-1	CASSVENVGTYSYNEQFF	TGTGCCAGCAGCGTAGAAAATGTCGGGACATACTCCTACAATGAGCAGTTCTTC
TRBD1	14	TRBV7-9	.	TRBJ2-7	CASSLGQGFYEQYF	TGTGCCAGCAGCTTGGGACAGGGGTTCTACGAGCAGTACTTC